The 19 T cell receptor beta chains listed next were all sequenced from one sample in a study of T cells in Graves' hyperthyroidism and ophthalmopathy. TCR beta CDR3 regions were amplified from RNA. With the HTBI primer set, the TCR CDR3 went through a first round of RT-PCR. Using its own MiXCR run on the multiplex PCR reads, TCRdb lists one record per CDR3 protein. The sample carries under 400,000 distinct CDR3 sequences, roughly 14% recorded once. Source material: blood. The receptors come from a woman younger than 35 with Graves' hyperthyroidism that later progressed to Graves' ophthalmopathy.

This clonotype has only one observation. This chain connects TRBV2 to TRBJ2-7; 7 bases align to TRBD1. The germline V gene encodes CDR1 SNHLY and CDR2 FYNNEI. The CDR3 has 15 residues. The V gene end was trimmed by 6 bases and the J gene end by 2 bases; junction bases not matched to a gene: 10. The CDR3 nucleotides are TGTGCCAGCAGAGTAGACAGGGCTGGGGCCTACGAGCAGTACTTC. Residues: CASRVDRAGAYEQYF.

This CDR3 reads CASLRDSGYEQYF. As DNA, the CDR3 is TGTGCCAGCCTCAGGGACAGCGGCTACGAGCAGTACTTC. V and J are TRBV6-2 or TRBV6-3 and TRBJ2-7, with 7 positions matching TRBD1. CDR1 and CDR2 (germline): MNHEY, SVGEGT. With 8 bases clipped from V and 3 bases from J, the junction kept 7 bases outside the gene matches. The CDR3 has 13 residues.

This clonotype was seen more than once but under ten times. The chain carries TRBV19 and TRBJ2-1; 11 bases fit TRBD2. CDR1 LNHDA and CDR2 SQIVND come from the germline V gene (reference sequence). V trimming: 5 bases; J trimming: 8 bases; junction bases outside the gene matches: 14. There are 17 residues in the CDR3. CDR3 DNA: TGTGCCAGTAGTCCCTTTGAGACTAGCGGGAATCGCGATGAGCAGTTCTTC. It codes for CASSPFETSGNRDEQFF.

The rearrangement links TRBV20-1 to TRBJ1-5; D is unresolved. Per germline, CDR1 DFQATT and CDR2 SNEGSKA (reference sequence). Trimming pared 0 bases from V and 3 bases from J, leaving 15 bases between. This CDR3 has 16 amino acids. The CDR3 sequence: CSARDDFGGNNQPQHF. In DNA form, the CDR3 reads TGCAGTGCTAGAGATGATTTCGGAGGGAACAATCAGCCCCAGCATTTT.

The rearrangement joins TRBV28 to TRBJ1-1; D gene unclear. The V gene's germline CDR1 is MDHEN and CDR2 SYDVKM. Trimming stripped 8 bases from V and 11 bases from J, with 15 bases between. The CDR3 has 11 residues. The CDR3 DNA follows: TGTGCCAGCGGTGCGAAGGGAGGGGCTTTCTTT. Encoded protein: CASGAKGGAFF. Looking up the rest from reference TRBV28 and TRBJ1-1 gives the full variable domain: DVKVTQSSRYLVKRTGEKVFLECVQDMDHENMFWYRQDPGLGLRLIYFSYDVKMKEKGDIPEGYSVSREKKERFSLILESASTNQTSMYLCASGAKGGAFFGQGTRLTVV.

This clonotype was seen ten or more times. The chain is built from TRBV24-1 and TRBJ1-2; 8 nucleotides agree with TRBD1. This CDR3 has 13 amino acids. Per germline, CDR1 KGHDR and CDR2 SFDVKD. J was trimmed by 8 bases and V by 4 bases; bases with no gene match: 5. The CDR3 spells CATSDQGAYGYTF. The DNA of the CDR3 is TGTGCCACCAGTGACCAGGGGGCCTACGGCTACACCTTC.

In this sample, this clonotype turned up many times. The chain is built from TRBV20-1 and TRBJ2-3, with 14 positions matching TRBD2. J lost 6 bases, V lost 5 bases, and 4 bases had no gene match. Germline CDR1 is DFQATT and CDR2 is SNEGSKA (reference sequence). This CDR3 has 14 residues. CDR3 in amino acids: CSAEGTSGSDTQYF. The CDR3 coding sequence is TGCAGTGCTGAGGGGACTAGCGGGAGTGATACGCAGTATTTT.

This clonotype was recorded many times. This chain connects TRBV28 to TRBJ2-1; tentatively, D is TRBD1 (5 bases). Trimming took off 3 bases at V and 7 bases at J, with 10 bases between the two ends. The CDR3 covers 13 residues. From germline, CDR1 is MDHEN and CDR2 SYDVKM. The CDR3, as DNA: TGTGCCAGCAGTTTGCGACAGAAAAATGAGCAGTTCTTC. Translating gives CASSLRQKNEQFF.

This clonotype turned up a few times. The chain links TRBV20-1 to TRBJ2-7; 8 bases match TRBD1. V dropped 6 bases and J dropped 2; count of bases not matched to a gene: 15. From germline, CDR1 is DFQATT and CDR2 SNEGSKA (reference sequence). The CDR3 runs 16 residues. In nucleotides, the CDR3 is TGCAGTGCCACCACCCTGGGACAGGAGGAAACCTACGAGCAGTACTTC. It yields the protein CSATTLGQEETYEQYF.

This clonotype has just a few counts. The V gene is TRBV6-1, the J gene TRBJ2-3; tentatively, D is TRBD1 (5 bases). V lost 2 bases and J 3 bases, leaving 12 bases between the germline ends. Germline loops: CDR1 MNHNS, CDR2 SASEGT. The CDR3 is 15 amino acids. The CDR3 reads CASSESRVRTDTQYF. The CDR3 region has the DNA TGTGCCAGCAGTGAATCCAGGGTGAGGACAGATACGCAGTATTTT.

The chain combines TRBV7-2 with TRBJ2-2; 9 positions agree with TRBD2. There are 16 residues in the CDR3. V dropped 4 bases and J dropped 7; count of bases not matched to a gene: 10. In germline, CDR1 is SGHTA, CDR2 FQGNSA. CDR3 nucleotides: TGTGCCAGCAGCTCCTTAGCGGGAGTAACGATCGGGGAGCTGTTTTTT. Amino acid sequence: CASSSLAGVTIGELFF.

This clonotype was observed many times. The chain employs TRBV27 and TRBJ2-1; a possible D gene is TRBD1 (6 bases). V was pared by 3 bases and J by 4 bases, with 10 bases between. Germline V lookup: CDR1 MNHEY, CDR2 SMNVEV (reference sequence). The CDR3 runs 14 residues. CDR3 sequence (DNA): TGTGCCAGCAGTTTCTCAGGGGAATACAATGAGCAGTTCTTC. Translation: CASSFSGEYNEQFF.

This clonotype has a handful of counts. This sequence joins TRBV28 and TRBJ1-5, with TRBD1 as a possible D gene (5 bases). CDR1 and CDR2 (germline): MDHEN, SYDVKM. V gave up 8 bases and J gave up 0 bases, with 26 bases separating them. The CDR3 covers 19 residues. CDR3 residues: CASALGAAALTYSNQPQHF. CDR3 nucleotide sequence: TGTGCCAGCGCCCTAGGGGCGGCAGCGCTCACCTATAGCAATCAGCCCCAGCATTTT. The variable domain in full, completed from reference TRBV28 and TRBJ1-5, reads DVKVTQSSRYLVKRTGEKVFLECVQDMDHENMFWYRQDPGLGLRLIYFSYDVKMKEKGDIPEGYSVSREKKERFSLILESASTNQTSMYLCASALGAAALTYSNQPQHFGDGTRLSIL.

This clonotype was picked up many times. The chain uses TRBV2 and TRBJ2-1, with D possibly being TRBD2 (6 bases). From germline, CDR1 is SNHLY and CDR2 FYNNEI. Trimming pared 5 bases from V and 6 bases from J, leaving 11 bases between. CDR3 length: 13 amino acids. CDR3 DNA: TGTGCCAGCAGTCGGGACTTCCGCAATGAGCAGTTCTTC. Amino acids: CASSRDFRNEQFF.

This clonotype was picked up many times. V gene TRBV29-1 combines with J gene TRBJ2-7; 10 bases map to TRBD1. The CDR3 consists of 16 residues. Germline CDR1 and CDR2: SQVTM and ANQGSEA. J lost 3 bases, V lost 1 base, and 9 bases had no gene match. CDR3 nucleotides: TGCAGCGTTGAAGGTACCTCGGGACAGGGGCACTACGAGCAGTACTTC. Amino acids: CSVEGTSGQGHYEQYF.

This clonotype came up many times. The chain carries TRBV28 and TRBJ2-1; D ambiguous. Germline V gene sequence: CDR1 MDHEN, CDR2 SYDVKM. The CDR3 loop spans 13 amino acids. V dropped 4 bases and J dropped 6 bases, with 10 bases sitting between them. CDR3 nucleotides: TGTGCCAGCAGTTCAGACGCCACCAATGAGCAGTTCTTC. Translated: CASSSDATNEQFF.

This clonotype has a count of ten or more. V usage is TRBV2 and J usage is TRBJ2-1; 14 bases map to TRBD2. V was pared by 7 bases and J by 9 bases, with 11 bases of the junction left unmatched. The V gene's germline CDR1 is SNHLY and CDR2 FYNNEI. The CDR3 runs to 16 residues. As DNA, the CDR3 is TGTGCCAGCACCTCGGGACTAGCGGGAGATGCGAGTGAGCAGTTCTTC. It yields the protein CASTSGLAGDASEQFF.

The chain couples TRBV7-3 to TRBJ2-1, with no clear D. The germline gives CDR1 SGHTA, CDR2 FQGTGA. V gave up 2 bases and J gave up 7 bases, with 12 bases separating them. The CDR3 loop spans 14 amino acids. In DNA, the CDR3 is TGTGCCAGCAGCTTAGATTTCCAGTCGAATGAGCAGTTCTTC. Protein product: CASSLDFQSNEQFF.

The CDR3 sequence: CASSLGPRASYEKLFF. CDR3 coding DNA: TGTGCCAGCAGTTTAGGGCCCCGGGCTTCCTATGAAAAACTGTTTTTT. J is TRBJ1-4 and V is TRBV28; D ambiguous. V lost 2 bases, J lost 6 bases, and 16 bases lay in between. Germline CDR1 reads MDHEN; CDR2 reads SYDVKM. The CDR3 runs 16 residues.